This T cell receptor beta chain was recovered during a study of T cells in Graves' hyperthyroidism and ophthalmopathy. RNA transcripts provided the source from which TCR beta CDR3 regions were amplified. TCR CDR3 regions were first amplified by RT-PCR with HTBI primers. TCRdb processed the multiplex PCR reads anew with MiXCR; each CDR3 protein has one entry. In the table there are around 450,000 distinct CDR3 sequences, 15% to 19% of which are singletons. The CDR3 has 16 amino acids. Per the germline V gene, CDR1 is MNHNS and CDR2 is SASEGT. V shed 6 bases and J 6 bases; nucleotides not matched to a gene: 10. In this sample, this clonotype turned up many times.

What was sequenced was blood. The TCR originated in a young woman with Graves' hyperthyroidism. This chain links TRBV6-1 with TRBJ2-3; the match to TRBD2 covers 12 bases. The CDR3 loop is CASSPIPSGRGDTQYF. As DNA, the CDR3 is TGTGCCAGCAGCCCTATCCCTAGCGGGAGGGGGGATACGCAGTATTTT.